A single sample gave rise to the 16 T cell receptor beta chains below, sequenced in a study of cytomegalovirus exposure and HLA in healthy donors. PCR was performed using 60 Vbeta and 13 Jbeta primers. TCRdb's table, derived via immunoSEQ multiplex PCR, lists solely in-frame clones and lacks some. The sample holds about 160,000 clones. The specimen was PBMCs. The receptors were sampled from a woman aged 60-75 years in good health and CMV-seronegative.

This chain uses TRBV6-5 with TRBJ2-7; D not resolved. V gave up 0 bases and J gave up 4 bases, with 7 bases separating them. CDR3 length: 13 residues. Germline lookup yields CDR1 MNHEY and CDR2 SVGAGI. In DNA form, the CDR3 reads TGTGCCAGCAGTTACTCTGGGCTATACGAGCAGTACTTC. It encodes CASSYSGLYEQYF.

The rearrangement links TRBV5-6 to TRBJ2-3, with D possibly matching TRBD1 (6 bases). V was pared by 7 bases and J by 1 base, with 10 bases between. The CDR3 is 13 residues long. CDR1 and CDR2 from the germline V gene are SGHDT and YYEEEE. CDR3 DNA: TGTGCCAGCCACAGGGCTGGCACAGATACGCAGTATTTT. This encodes CASHRAGTDTQYF.

The CDR3 protein is CASNLEGWNTEAFF. DNA for the CDR3: TGTGCCAGCAACCTGGAGGGATGGAACACTGAAGCTTTCTTT. V gene TRBV5-6 combines with J gene TRBJ1-1; D ambiguous. The CDR3 has 14 amino acids. Trimming pared 6 bases from V and 1 base from J, leaving 13 bases between. Germline V gives CDR1 SGHDT, CDR2 YYEEEE.

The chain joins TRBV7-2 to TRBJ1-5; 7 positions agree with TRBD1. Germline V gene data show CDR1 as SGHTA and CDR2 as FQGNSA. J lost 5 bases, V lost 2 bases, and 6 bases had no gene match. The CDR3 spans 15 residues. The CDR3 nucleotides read TGTGCCAGCAGCTTATCTCGCAGGGGGGATCAGCCCCAGCATTTT. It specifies CASSLSRRGDQPQHF.

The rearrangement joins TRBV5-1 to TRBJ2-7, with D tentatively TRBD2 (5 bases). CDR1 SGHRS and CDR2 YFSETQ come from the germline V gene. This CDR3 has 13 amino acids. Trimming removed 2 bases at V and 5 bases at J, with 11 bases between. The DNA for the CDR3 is TGCGCCAGCAGCTTATCTAGCAGCCACGAGCAGTACTTC. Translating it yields CASSLSSSHEQYF.

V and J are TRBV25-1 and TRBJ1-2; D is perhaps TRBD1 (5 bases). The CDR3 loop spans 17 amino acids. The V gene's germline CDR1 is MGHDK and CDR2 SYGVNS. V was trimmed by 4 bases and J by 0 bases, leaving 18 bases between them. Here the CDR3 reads CASSAQEGLPSNYGYTF. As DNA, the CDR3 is TGTGCCAGCAGTGCCCAGGAGGGGCTCCCCTCTAACTATGGCTACACCTTC.

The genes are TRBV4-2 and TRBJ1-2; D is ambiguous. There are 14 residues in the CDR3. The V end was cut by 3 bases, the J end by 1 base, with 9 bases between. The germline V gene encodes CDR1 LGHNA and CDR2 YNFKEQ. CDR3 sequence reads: CASSQDYSNYGYTF. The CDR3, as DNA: TGTGCCAGCAGCCAGGACTACAGTAACTATGGCTACACCTTC.

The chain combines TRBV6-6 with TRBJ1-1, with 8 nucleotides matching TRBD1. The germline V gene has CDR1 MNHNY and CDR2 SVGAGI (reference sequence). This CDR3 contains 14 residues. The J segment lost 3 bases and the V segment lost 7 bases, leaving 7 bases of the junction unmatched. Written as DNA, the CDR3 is TGTGCCAGCACCTTCACAGGGGGTGACACTGAAGCTTTCTTT. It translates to CASTFTGGDTEAFF.

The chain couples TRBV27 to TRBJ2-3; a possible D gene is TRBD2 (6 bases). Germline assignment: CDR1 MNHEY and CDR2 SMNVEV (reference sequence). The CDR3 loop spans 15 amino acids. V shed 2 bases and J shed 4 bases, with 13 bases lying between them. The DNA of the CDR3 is TGTGCCAGCAGTTTAGGTGGGAGGACCGCAGATACGCAGTATTTT. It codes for CASSLGGRTADTQYF.

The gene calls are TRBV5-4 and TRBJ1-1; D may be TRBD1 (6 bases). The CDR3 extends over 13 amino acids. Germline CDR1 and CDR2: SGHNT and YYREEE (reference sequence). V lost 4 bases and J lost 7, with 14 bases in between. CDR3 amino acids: CASSRRGAIEAFF. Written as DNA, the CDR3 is TGTGCCAGCAGCCGGCGGGGGGCAATTGAAGCTTTCTTT.

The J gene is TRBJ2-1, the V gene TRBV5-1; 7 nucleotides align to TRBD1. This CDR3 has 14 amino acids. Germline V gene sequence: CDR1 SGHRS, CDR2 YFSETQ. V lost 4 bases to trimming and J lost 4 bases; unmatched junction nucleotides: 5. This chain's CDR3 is CASSEGQSYNEQFF. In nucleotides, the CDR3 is TGCGCCAGCAGCGAGGGACAGAGTTACAATGAGCAGTTCTTC.

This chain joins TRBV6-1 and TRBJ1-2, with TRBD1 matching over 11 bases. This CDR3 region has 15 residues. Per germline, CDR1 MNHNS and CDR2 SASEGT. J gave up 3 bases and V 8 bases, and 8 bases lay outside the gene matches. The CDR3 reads CASPSGQGAYYGYTF. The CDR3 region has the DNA TGTGCCAGCCCGTCCGGACAGGGGGCATACTATGGCTACACCTTC.

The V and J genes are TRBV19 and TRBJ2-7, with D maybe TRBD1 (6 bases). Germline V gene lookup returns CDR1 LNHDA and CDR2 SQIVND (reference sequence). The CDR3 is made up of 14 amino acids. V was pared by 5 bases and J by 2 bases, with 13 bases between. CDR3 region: CASSAFRDTYEQYF. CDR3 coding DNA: TGTGCCAGTAGTGCGTTCCGGGACACCTACGAGCAGTACTTC.

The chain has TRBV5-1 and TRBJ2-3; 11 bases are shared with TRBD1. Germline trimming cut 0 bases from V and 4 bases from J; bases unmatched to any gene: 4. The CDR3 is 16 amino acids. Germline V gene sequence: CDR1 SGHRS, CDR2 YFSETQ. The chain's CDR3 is CASSLEGQGAADTQYF. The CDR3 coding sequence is TGCGCCAGCAGCTTGGAAGGACAGGGGGCAGCAGATACGCAGTATTTT.

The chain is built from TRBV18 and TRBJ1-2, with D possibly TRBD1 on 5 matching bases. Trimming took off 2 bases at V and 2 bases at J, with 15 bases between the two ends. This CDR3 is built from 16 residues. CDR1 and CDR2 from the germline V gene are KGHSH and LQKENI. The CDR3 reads CASSPALGEENYGYTF. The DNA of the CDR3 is TGTGCCAGCTCACCAGCGTTGGGGGAGGAAAACTATGGCTACACCTTC.

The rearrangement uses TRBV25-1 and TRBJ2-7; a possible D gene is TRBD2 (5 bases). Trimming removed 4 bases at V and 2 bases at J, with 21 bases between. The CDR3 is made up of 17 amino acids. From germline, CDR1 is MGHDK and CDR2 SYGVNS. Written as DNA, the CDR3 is TGTGCCAGCAGTGTCCTCCGAGGAGGCGATTATGCCTACGAGCAGTACTTC. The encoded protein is CASSVLRGGDYAYEQYF.